A selection of T cell receptor beta chains follows, all from one sample in a study of T cells after yellow fever vaccination. In TCRdb, the 5' RACE reads were re-called with MiXCR into one record per CDR3 protein. The repertoire holds approximately 330,000 distinct CDR3 sequences, with approximately 4% as singletons. The source was PBMCs, collected 5 days after the yellow fever booster vaccination. The receptor set was obtained from a young man who received the YFV17D yellow fever vaccine. CDR3s include the opening cysteine and the closing phenylalanine or tryptophan. D genes are given only for firm matches. Where a row states a size, it is once, few, many or the class of an expanded clone; other rows omit it.

v_gene	d_gene	abundance	j_gene	CDR3nt	CDR3aa
TRBV10-1	NA	NA	TRBJ2-7	TGCGCCAGCAGTGATGCCACACGCGCCAGCTCCTACGAGCAGTACTTC	CASSDATRASSYEQYF
TRBV9	NA	NA	TRBJ1-1	TGTGCCAGCACAGAAGGGCCGGACACTGAAGCTTTCTTT	CASTEGPDTEAFF
TRBV20-1	TRBD2	few	TRBJ2-1	TGCAGTGCTAGAGATCTTAGCGGGGGGGCAAATGAGCAGTTCTTC	CSARDLSGGANEQFF
TRBV5-6	NA	many	TRBJ1-5	TGTGCCAGCAGCCGCCAGGGGTTCAATCAGCCCCAGCATTTT	CASSRQGFNQPQHF
TRBV20-1	NA	NA	TRBJ2-1	TGCAGTGCGCCGCGGGGGCGCTCCTACAATGAGCAGTTCTTC	CSAPRGRSYNEQFF
TRBV27	TRBD2	NA	TRBJ2-1	TGTGCCAGCCATCCAATTAGCGGGGGGGCCGGAGGTGAGCAGTTCTTC	CASHPISGGAGGEQFF
TRBV29-1	NA	many	TRBJ2-4	TGCAGCGTTGGGGCAGCCCAAAACATTCAGTACTTC	CSVGAAQNIQYF
TRBV6-2/TRBV6-3	TRBD2	few	TRBJ2-5	TGTGCCAGCAGTCACCAGCCCGGACTAGCGGGGGGCCACGAGACCCAGTACTTC	CASSHQPGLAGGHETQYF
TRBV20-1	NA	few	TRBJ2-7	TGCAGTGCTAGTGGTTCCTACGAGCAGTACTTC	CSASGSYEQYF
TRBV5-1	NA	NA	TRBJ2-5	TGCGCCAGCAGCCCAGCTGATTTAGGAGGGGAGACCCAGTACTTC	CASSPADLGGETQYF
TRBV18	NA	many	TRBJ1-5	TGTGCCAGCTCACCATTCGACAGTAGCAATCAGCCCCAGCATTTT	CASSPFDSSNQPQHF
TRBV4-3	NA	medium-sized	TRBJ2-1	TGCGCCAGCAGCCAAGAGGCAGTTACCTACAATGAGCAGTTCTTC	CASSQEAVTYNEQFF
TRBV12-3/TRBV12-4	TRBD1	few	TRBJ1-2	TGTGCCAGCAGTTTAGTAGGGACAGGGGGCTATGGCTACACCTTC	CASSLVGTGGYGYTF
TRBV7-9	NA	many	TRBJ2-2	TGTGCCAGCAGCCCTCTAGAGACCGGGGAGCTGTTTTTT	CASSPLETGELFF
TRBV29-1	TRBD1	NA	TRBJ2-2	TGCAGCGTACGGGACAGGGGGGACACCGGGGAGCTGTTTTTT	CSVRDRGDTGELFF
TRBV18	TRBD2	NA	TRBJ2-1	TGTGCCAGCTCAACGACTAGCGGGGGGGCCGGCTACAATGAGCAGTTCTTC	CASSTTSGGAGYNEQFF
TRBV7-6	NA	many	TRBJ2-4	TGTGCCAGCAGCTTAGATATGTCGCCCAAAAACATTCAGTACTTC	CASSLDMSPKNIQYF
TRBV7-6	NA	many	TRBJ1-4	TGTGCCAGCACTCGTTTTCGGAAGGGTACGAGAGAAAAACTGTTTTTT	CASTRFRKGTREKLFF
TRBV5-1	NA	few	TRBJ2-3	TGCGCCAGCAGCTGGGGGACCAAAGCTAGCACAGATACGCAGTATTTT	CASSWGTKASTDTQYF